Listed below are T cell receptor beta chains from one sample, sequenced in a study of PD-1 blockade in classical Hodgkin lymphoma. The protocol was immunoSEQ multiplex PCR, while the TCRdb copy is restricted to in-frame clones and leaves out a portion. The sample has under 130,000 clones; approximately 89% are singletons. Sequences were derived from peripheral blood mononuclear cells (PBMCs), sampled before the fourth cycle of nivolumab. The receptors shown here come from a human donor with classical Hodgkin lymphoma. CDR3s include the opening cysteine and the closing phenylalanine or tryptophan. A D gene is named only where the DNA matches it firmly. For some rows the clone size is stated as once, few or many, or as a class when expanded; others skip it.

>TRBJ2-3|.|TRBV2|TRBD2
TGTGCCAGCAGGGCTAGCGGGAGGGCCGGAGATACGCAGTATTTT
CASRASGRAGDTQYF
>TRBJ2-1|.|TRBV7-2|TRBD2
TGTGCCAGCAGCTTAGTGGGACTAGCATACAATGAGCAGTTCTTC
CASSLVGLAYNEQFF
>TRBJ1-1|.|TRBV5-5|.
TGTGCCAGCAGCCCCGAGTTGGGCACTGAAGCTTTCTTT
CASSPELGTEAFF
>TRBJ2-1|.|TRBV2|TRBD2
TGTGCCAGCAGTCGGGACTATGGTTCCTACAATGAGCAGTTCTTC
CASSRDYGSYNEQFF
>TRBJ1-4|few|TRBV5-1|TRBD1
TGCGCCAGCAGCTTACGACAGGGTCGAGCGACTAATGAAAAACTGTTTTTT
CASSLRQGRATNEKLFF
>TRBJ2-3|.|TRBV10-1|TRBD2
TGCGCCAGCAGTGAGTCCTCAATAGCGGGAGATACGCAGTATTTT
CASSESSIAGDTQYF
>TRBJ2-1|once|TRBV5-6|TRBD2
TGTGCCAGCAGCTGGAGACTAGCGGGCTCCTACAATGAGCAGTTCTTC
CASSWRLAGSYNEQFF
>TRBJ2-1|.|TRBV6-1|.
TGTGCCAGCAGTGGTCGGACTTCTCCCTACAATGAGCAGTTCTTC
CASSGRTSPYNEQFF
>TRBJ1-1|.|TRBV7-9|TRBD1
TGTGCCAGCAGCTTCGACAGGGGCCTAAACACTGAAGCTTTCTTT
CASSFDRGLNTEAFF
>TRBJ1-1|few|TRBV5-1|.
TGCGCCAGCAGCTCCGGGGACAAAGCGGGGGCTGAAGCTTTCTTT
CASSSGDKAGAEAFF
>TRBJ2-5|.|TRBV15|.
TGTGCCACCAGCAGAGATGCAGGGGGAGGAGAGACCCAGTACTTC
CATSRDAGGGETQYF
>TRBJ2-4|.|TRBV11-2|.
TGTGCCAGCAGCTTAACGGGTGGCATTCAGTACTTC
CASSLTGGIQYF
>TRBJ1-2|.|TRBV29-1|TRBD1
TGCAGCGTTGGACAGGGGGCGTATGGCTACACCTTC
CSVGQGAYGYTF
>TRBJ2-7|.|TRBV5-4|TRBD2
TGTGCCAGCAGCTCGGGACTAAACTACGAGCAGTACTTC
CASSSGLNYEQYF
>TRBJ2-1|.|TRBV2|TRBD2
TGTGCCAGCAGTGTCCCTAGAACTAGCGGGGACTACAATGAGCAGTTCTTC
CASSVPRTSGDYNEQFF
>TRBJ2-1|.|TRBV18|.
TGTGCCAGCTCACGCACCGCATTGTCGACGGACAATGAGCAGTTCTTC
CASSRTALSTDNEQFF
>TRBJ2-2|.|TRBV6-5|TRBD2
TGTGCCAGCAGTTACGAGGCGGGAGCGAGCACCGGGGAGCTGTTTTTT
CASSYEAGASTGELFF
>TRBJ2-1|.|TRBV4-3|TRBD2
TGCGCCAGCAGCCAGGGACTAGCGGGAGTGTATGAGCAGTTCTTC
CASSQGLAGVYEQFF
>TRBJ1-1|.|TRBV23-1|.
TGCGCCAGCAACCCGCAAGGAGGCACTGAAGCTTTCTTT
CASNPQGGTEAFF
>TRBJ1-1|.|TRBV19|.
TGTGCCAGTAGTCCCGGGACCATGAACACTGAAGCTTTCTTT
CASSPGTMNTEAFF
>TRBJ2-1|.|TRBV27|.
TGTGCCAGCAGTTTAGGACCAATACCCGACAATGAGCAGTTCTTC
CASSLGPIPDNEQFF
>TRBJ2-1|.|TRBV6-6|.
TGTGCCAGCAGTTCCCCGGCCGCGACTAGAAGAGAGCAGTTCTTC
CASSSPAATRREQFF
>TRBJ2-7|once|TRBV25-1|.
TGTGCCAGCAGCAAATCCGGGACGTCTACTCACGAGCAGTACTTC
CASSKSGTSTHEQYF
>TRBJ2-3|.|TRBV7-2|.
TGTGCCAGCAGCTCTTACAGGGCGACGCACACAGATACGCAGTATTTT
CASSSYRATHTDTQYF
>TRBJ2-3|.|TRBV6-5|.
TGTGCCAGCAACGCCAGATTAGGGGATACGCAGTATTTT
CASNARLGDTQYF
>TRBJ1-5|.|TRBV7-9|.
TGTGCCAGCAGTTCCCGGGGCAATCAGCCCCAGCATTTT
CASSSRGNQPQHF
>TRBJ1-2|.|TRBV19|.
TGTGCCAGTACCCCGCCCAACCACCGTGGCTACACCTTC
CASTPPNHRGYTF
>TRBJ2-3|.|TRBV11-3|.
TGTGCCAGCAGCTCACAGGTAACGCAGTATTTT
CASSSQVTQYF
>TRBJ2-1|.|TRBV5-4|.
TGTGCCAGCAGCTTGGGCGCTGGAGACAATGAGCAGTTCTTC
CASSLGAGDNEQFF
>TRBJ2-5|.|TRBV6-1|TRBD2
TGTGCCAGCAGTGTCCGGCTAGCGGGAGGGGGAGCCCAAGAGACCCAGTACTTC
CASSVRLAGGGAQETQYF
>TRBJ2-6|.|TRBV7-2|.
TGTGCCAGCAGCAACCTCGCCTCGTCTGGGGCCAACGTCCTGACTTTC
CASSNLASSGANVLTF
>TRBJ2-5|.|TRBV25-1|.
TGTGCCAGCAGTGATGTCCAAGAGACCCAGTACTTC
CASSDVQETQYF
>TRBJ2-3|.|TRBV7-6|TRBD2
TGTGCCAGCAGCTTGGGGACTAGTATTAGTTCAGATACGCAGTATTTT
CASSLGTSISSDTQYF
>TRBJ2-7|.|TRBV5-4|.
TGTGCCAGCAGCTTGGTCACGGCCGAGCAGTACTTC
CASSLVTAEQYF
>TRBJ2-3|.|TRBV19|TRBD2
TGTGCCAGTATGGGTCGAAAGACTAGCGACACAGATACGCAGTATTTT
CASMGRKTSDTDTQYF
>TRBJ1-1|once|TRBV11-2|TRBD1
TGTGCCAGCACCGGAAAAGACAGGGACACTGAAGCTTTCTTT
CASTGKDRDTEAFF
>TRBJ2-1|.|TRBV4-3|TRBD2
TGCGCCAGCAGCCAACCGGGACTAGCCTACAATGAGCAGTTCTTC
CASSQPGLAYNEQFF
>TRBJ2-5|.|TRBV18|TRBD2
TGTGCCAGCTCACCAGGGAGGGCTAGCGGGCAAGAGACCCAGTACTTC
CASSPGRASGQETQYF